This T cell receptor beta chain derives from a study of cytomegalovirus exposure and HLA in healthy donors. Germline CDR1 reads KGHSH; CDR2 reads LQKENI. CDR3 length: 17 residues. Between the trimmed V and J ends, which lost 3 bases and 7 bases, there was a span of 24 bases. Primers: 60 Vbeta forward and 13 Jbeta reverse. The data were produced by immunoSEQ multiplex PCR, yet TCRdb's version contains in-frame clones alone and is incomplete. Among some 110,000 clones, roughly four fifths were seen once, and the ten largest hold roughly 22%. The specimen sequenced was PBMCs. The clonotype comes from a man aged 25-40 years in good health and CMV-seropositive. V usage is TRBV18 and J usage is TRBJ1-1; D might be TRBD1 (6 bases). Here the CDR3 reads CASSPSKGHTEHFEAFF. The CDR3 DNA reads as TGTGCCAGCTCACCTTCAAAGGGACATACCGAACACTTTGAAGCTTTCTTT.